The entry below gives a single TCR beta chain sequence along with its context. Some clones are missing from TCRdb's copy, which holds only in-frame ones; the method was immunoSEQ multiplex PCR. Of some 80,000 clones listed, over 75% are singletons. This entry belongs to a study of technical replicates of blood from a handful of donors. The CDR3 contains 14 residues. The V gene's germline CDR1 is MNHEY and CDR2 SVGAGI. Trimming at V came to 8 bases and at J to 4 bases, leaving 9 bases not matched to a gene. Source material: T cells isolated from PBMCs. V usage is TRBV6-5 and J usage is TRBJ2-3, with TRBD1 matching over 7 bases. This receptor was identified in a human donor in good health. In DNA, the CDR3 is TGTGCCAGCGCAACAGGGGTTTGGGCAGATACGCAGTATTTT. Protein product: CASATGVWADTQYF.